This TCR beta chain originates from a study of T cells after yellow fever vaccination. Across the whole study: SMART-Seq v4 Ultra Low Input handled preparation of low-cell-number fractions.

Details on this clonotype: Its antigen is unidentified.

This CDR3 comprises 13 residues. From germline, CDR1 is DFQATT and CDR2 SNEGSKA (reference sequence). With 6 bases removed from V and 6 bases from J, the gap between germline ends came to 15 bases. Template switching by 5'RACE produced TCR cDNA, adding a universal primer site and UMIs. TCRdb re-called the 5' RACE reads through MiXCR, storing one row per CDR3 protein. The sample consists of about 510,000 distinct CDR3 sequences, 20% to 25% of them appearing once. The study's findings and limits: Re-detected after boosting: most primary clones, about 96% of CD4 and about 85% of CD8. Only a minor proportion of clonotypes was detected across both CD4 and CD8 compartments.

The material was PBMCs, obtained less than 25 days after the first yellow fever vaccination. The chain carries TRBV20-1 and TRBJ2-4; D is possibly TRBD2 (7 bases). The source of this sequence is a man younger than 35 who received the YFV17D yellow fever vaccine. CDR3 sequence (DNA): TGCAGTGCAGGGGGGGGGTTTCTAAACATTCAGTACTTC. Protein product: CSAGGGFLNIQYF.